A single TCR beta chain is shown here with its context. The sample comes from a study of radiotherapy plus CTLA-4 blockade in lung cancer. V was cut by 1 base and J by 0 bases, with 7 bases left in between. This CDR3 has 14 residues. The V gene's germline CDR1 is SGHRS and CDR2 YFSETQ. Sequencing was performed with immunoSEQ multiplex PCR; in TCRdb, only in-frame clones are kept and a portion is missing. The top ten clones hold approximately 2.2% of a sample with roughly 92,000 clones, approximately 86% of them seen once. Sequenced material: peripheral blood, taken from a patient treated with radiotherapy plus ipilimumab. The sequence was obtained from a human donor with non-small cell lung cancer who had a partial response to radiotherapy plus ipilimumab. The V gene is TRBV5-1, the J gene TRBJ2-5; D not certain. The CDR3 region is CASSLMADQETQYF. The CDR3 DNA reads TGCGCCAGCAGCTTGATGGCTGACCAAGAGACCCAGTACTTC.